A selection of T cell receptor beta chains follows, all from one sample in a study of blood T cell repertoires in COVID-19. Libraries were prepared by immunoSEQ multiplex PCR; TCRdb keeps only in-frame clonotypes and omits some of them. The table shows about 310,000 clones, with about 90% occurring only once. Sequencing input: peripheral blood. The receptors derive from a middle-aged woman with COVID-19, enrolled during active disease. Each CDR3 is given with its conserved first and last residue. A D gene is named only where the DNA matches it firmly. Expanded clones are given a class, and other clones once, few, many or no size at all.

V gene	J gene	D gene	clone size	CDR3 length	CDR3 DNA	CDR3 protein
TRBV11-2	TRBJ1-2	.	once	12	TGTGCCAGCAGCTTTGCCAGGGCCGGCTACACCTTC	CASSFARAGYTF
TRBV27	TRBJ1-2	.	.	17	TGTGCCAGCAGCGTGCGCTTTACGACAGGCACTAACTATGGCTACACCTTC	CASSVRFTTGTNYGYTF
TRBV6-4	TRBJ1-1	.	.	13	TGTGCCAGCAGTGAGGGGCGGAACACTGAAGCTTTCTTT	CASSEGRNTEAFF
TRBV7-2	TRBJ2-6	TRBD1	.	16	TGTGCCAGCAGCTTATTCCCGGGACAGGAGGCCAACGTCCTGACTTTC	CASSLFPGQEANVLTF
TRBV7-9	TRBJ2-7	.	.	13	TGTGCCAGCAGCCCACTATCCTCCTACGAGCAGTACTTC	CASSPLSSYEQYF
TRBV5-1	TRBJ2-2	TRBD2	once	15	TGCGCCAGCAGCTTAGCGGGAGGGTTCACCGGGGAGCTGTTTTTT	CASSLAGGFTGELFF
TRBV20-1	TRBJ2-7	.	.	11	TGCAGTGCTAGAGTCCCCGGCGAGCAGTACTTC	CSARVPGEQYF
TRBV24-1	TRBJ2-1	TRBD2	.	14	TGTGCCACCGGCTCTAGCGGGGGATACAATGAGCAGTTCTTC	CATGSSGGYNEQFF
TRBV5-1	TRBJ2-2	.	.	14	TGCGCCAGCAGGAGGACATCGAACACCGGGGAGCTGTTTTTT	CASRRTSNTGELFF
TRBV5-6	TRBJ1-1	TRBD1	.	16	TGTGCCAGCAGCTTTGGGCAGGGGGCGGGGGACACTGAAGCTTTCTTT	CASSFGQGAGDTEAFF
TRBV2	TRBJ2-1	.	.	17	TGTGCCAGCAGTCGGGGCAGGGGCCCCATTCGATACAATGAGCAGTTCTTC	CASSRGRGPIRYNEQFF
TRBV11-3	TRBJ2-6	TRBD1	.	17	TGTGCCAGCAGTTCCGGGACAGGCTTCTCTGGGGCCAACGTCCTGACTTTC	CASSSGTGFSGANVLTF
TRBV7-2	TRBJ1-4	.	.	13	TGTGCCAGCAATAAGGGGGTTGGTGAAAAACTGTTTTTT	CASNKGVGEKLFF
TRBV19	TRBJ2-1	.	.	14	TGTGCCAGTAGTATACGATTGGACTTCGATGAGCAGTTCTTC	CASSIRLDFDEQFF
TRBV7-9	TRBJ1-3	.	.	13	TGTGCCAGCAGCCTACTTCTGGGAAACACCATATATTTT	CASSLLLGNTIYF
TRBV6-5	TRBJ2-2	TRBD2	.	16	TGTGCCAGCAGTTACTCGGGCGGGGGGACCACCGGGGAGCTGTTTTTT	CASSYSGGGTTGELFF
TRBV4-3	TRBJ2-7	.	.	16	TGCGCCAGCAGCCAAGCCGCAGGGGCAGGGACCTACGAGCAGTACTTC	CASSQAAGAGTYEQYF
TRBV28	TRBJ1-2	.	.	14	TGTGCCAGCAGTTTATCGGGGAAGGACTATGGCTACACCTTC	CASSLSGKDYGYTF
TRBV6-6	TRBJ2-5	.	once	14	TGTGCCAGCAGTCATGTTCGGGGACAAGAGACCCAGTACTTC	CASSHVRGQETQYF
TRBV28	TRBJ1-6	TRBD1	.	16	TGTGCCAGCAGTCCGGCTGAGACAGGGGGCAATTCACCCCTCCACTTT	CASSPAETGGNSPLHF